These 30 T cell receptor beta chains were sequenced from one sample in a study of shared clonotypes between healthy human individuals. The protocol was immunoSEQ multiplex PCR, while the TCRdb copy is restricted to in-frame clones and leaves out a portion. Of 950,000 to 1,100,000 clones listed, 78% are singletons. Material for sequencing was memory CD4+ T cells from PBMCs. Regarding subset: CD45RA-negative fraction. The receptors originated from a man younger than 35 in good health. Some clones in this sample may be carry-over from other donors' samples.

This clone was seen only once. The chain couples TRBV28 to TRBJ1-1; possibly TRBD1 for D (6 bases). Germline CDR1 and CDR2: MDHEN and SYDVKM. V was clipped by 6 bases and J by 4 bases, with 18 bases between them. CDR3 length: 15 amino acids. The CDR3 loop is CASRIGGALGTEAFF. As DNA, the CDR3 is TGTGCCAGCAGAATCGGGGGGGCCCTGGGCACTGAAGCTTTCTTT.

The V gene is TRBV27, the J gene TRBJ2-7; TRBD2 matches 7 bases. The germline V gene encodes CDR1 MNHEY and CDR2 SMNVEV (reference sequence). V gave up 6 bases and J gave up 2 bases; unmatched junction bases: 4. The length of the CDR3 is 13 residues. CDR3: CASRISGTYEQYF. The CDR3 coding sequence is TGTGCCAGCAGAATAAGCGGGACCTACGAGCAGTACTTC.

The chain recombines TRBV19 with TRBJ1-2; possibly TRBD1 for D (6 bases). The CDR3 consists of 15 residues. Germline V gene sequence: CDR1 LNHDA, CDR2 SQIVND (reference sequence). With 4 bases removed from V and 4 bases from J, the gap between germline ends came to 16 bases. The CDR3 loop is CASSRGQRSFYGYTF. For the CDR3, the DNA is TGTGCCAGTAGTAGGGGACAAAGATCCTTCTATGGCTACACCTTC.

The chain recombines TRBV5-6 with TRBJ2-2, with TRBD1 as a possible D gene (5 bases). CDR3 length: 16 amino acids. Trimming took off 2 bases at V and 1 base at J, with 12 bases between the two ends. Germline V lookup: CDR1 SGHDT, CDR2 YYEEEE. CDR3 coding DNA: TGTGCCAGCAGCTTTCCAGGGTTAGGGAACACCGGGGAGCTGTTTTTT. Its translation is CASSFPGLGNTGELFF.

In this sample, this clone turned up a few times. V and J are TRBV4-1 and TRBJ1-5; D uncertain. The V end lost 1 base, the J end lost 5 bases, and 12 bases lay between the germline ends. This CDR3 is 15 amino acids long. Per the germline V gene, CDR1 is MGHRA and CDR2 is YSYEKL. The CDR3: CASSQVHTIDQPQHF. CDR3 nucleotide sequence: TGCGCCAGCAGCCAAGTGCACACAATTGATCAGCCCCAGCATTTT.

The chain is built from TRBV10-2 and TRBJ2-7; D possibly uses TRBD1 or TRBD2 (5 bases each). V was pared by 0 bases and J by 2 bases, with 11 bases between. This CDR3 is built from 15 residues. Germline V gene lookup returns CDR1 WSHSY and CDR2 SAAADI. The CDR3 DNA reads TGCGCCAGCAGTGAGTCCTGGGGGTTGGCCTACGAGCAGTACTTC. It encodes CASSESWGLAYEQYF.

This chain uses TRBV5-1 with TRBJ1-1; D remains unclear. The CDR3 runs 14 residues. Trimming pared 2 bases from V and 3 bases from J, leaving 11 bases between. The V gene's germline CDR1 is SGHRS and CDR2 YFSETQ. CDR3 region: CASSFGEAYTEAFF. For the CDR3, the DNA is TGCGCCAGCAGCTTTGGGGAGGCATACACTGAAGCTTTCTTT.

The rearrangement uses TRBV5-6 and TRBJ2-7; 11 bases are a match to TRBD2. Germline lookup yields CDR1 SGHDT and CDR2 YYEEEE. Unmatched junction bases numbered 4, after V lost 2 bases and J lost 3 bases. CDR3 length: 15 amino acids. The CDR3 reads CASSLPGLADYEQYF. The DNA of the CDR3 is TGTGCCAGCAGCTTACCGGGACTAGCGGACTACGAGCAGTACTTC. Full variable domain (remainder filled in from reference TRBV5-6 and TRBJ2-7): DAGVTQSPTHLIKTRGQQVTLRCSPKSGHDTVSWYQQALGQGPQFIFQYYEEEERQRGNFPDRFSGHQFPNYSSELNVNALLLGDSALYLCASSLPGLADYEQYFGPGTRLTVT.

The V gene is TRBV5-1, the J gene TRBJ2-1; the D is unclear. V was pared by 3 bases and J by 4 bases, with 11 bases between. The CDR3 totals 14 residues. Germline lookup yields CDR1 SGHRS and CDR2 YFSETQ. The CDR3 sequence is CASSSDARYNEQFF. Written as DNA, the CDR3 is TGCGCCAGCAGCTCGGACGCCCGATACAATGAGCAGTTCTTC.

V gene TRBV5-6 combines with J gene TRBJ2-5; D not certain. Germline V gives CDR1 SGHDT, CDR2 YYEEEE. The CDR3 has 14 residues. Trimming pared 0 bases from V and 1 base from J, leaving 7 bases between. CDR3 nucleotide sequence: TGTGCCAGCAGCTTGGGTAGCTTCCAAGAGACCCAGTACTTC. It codes for CASSLGSFQETQYF.

This clone came up once. The rearrangement links TRBV5-1 to TRBJ2-2, with D unclear. In germline, CDR1 is SGHRS, CDR2 YFSETQ. V was cut by 4 bases and J by 1 base, with 8 bases left in between. The CDR3 has 14 amino acids. CDR3 in amino acids: CASSIRQNTGELFF. CDR3 coding DNA: TGCGCCAGCAGCATCCGGCAGAACACCGGGGAGCTGTTTTTT.

The chain combines TRBV5-6 with TRBJ1-4; D unclear. Between the trimmed V and J ends, which lost 4 bases and 3 bases, there was a span of 10 bases. The CDR3 contains 14 residues. The germline V gene has CDR1 SGHDT and CDR2 YYEEEE. CDR3 in DNA: TGTGCCAGCAGCATGGGCAGGCCTAATGAAAAACTGTTTTTT. It specifies CASSMGRPNEKLFF.

This chain links TRBV9 with TRBJ2-7, with TRBD2 matching 8 bases. Germline V gene data show CDR1 as SGDLS and CDR2 as YYNGEE. The CDR3 is made up of 15 amino acids. V shed 0 bases, J shed 3 bases, and the junction held 5 bases outside the gene matches. The CDR3 region has the DNA TGTGCCAGCAGCGTAGTCGGGACTAGTGGCTACGAGCAGTACTTC. Protein sequence: CASSVVGTSGYEQYF.

The chain is built from TRBV11-1 and TRBJ1-1, with D uncertain. The V gene's germline CDR1 is SGHAT and CDR2 FQDESV (reference sequence). The CDR3 is 14 amino acids. Trimming removed 5 bases at V and 5 bases at J, with 15 bases between. The CDR3 is CASSRGPAWTEAFF. The CDR3 DNA reads TGTGCCAGCAGCCGAGGACCCGCGTGGACTGAAGCTTTCTTT.

This chain links TRBV15 with TRBJ1-5; perhaps TRBD1 as D (6 bases). CDR3 length: 16 amino acids. Deletions cut 1 base from V and 3 bases from J, with 13 bases between. Germline V CDR1 and CDR2: LNHNV, YYDKDF (reference sequence). CDR3 coding DNA: TGTGCCACCAGCAGAGCACAGGGTGGTGTCAATCAGCCCCAGCATTTT. The encoded protein is CATSRAQGGVNQPQHF.

V and J are TRBV14 and TRBJ2-7; tentatively, D is TRBD2 (5 bases). Germline values: CDR1 SGHDN, CDR2 FVKESK. Trimming shortened V by 2 bases and J by 4 bases, and 9 bases separated the two germline ends. The CDR3 spans 13 residues. Here the CDR3 DNA reads TGTGCCAGCAGCCAACGAGGGAGATACGAGCAGTACTTC. As protein: CASSQRGRYEQYF.

The V and J genes are TRBV4-1 and TRBJ2-3; D might be TRBD2 (5 bases). V was trimmed by 3 bases and J by 6 bases, leaving 19 bases between them. Per germline, CDR1 MGHRA and CDR2 YSYEKL. CDR3 size: 16 residues. The CDR3 DNA reads TGCGCCAGCAGCCAGGACTCTAGCACGCTGGCGGATACGCAGTATTTT. Translation: CASSQDSSTLADTQYF.

The chain joins TRBV5-5 to TRBJ1-6; 8 bases are a match to TRBD1. CDR1 is SGHKS, CDR2 YYEKEE, per germline (reference sequence). The V gene end was trimmed by 4 bases and the J gene end by 8 bases; junction bases not matched to a gene: 2. This CDR3 has 13 amino acids. The CDR3 bases are TGTGCCAGCAGCCTGACAGGGGATTCACCCCTCCACTTT. This gives the protein CASSLTGDSPLHF.

The chain joins TRBV28 to TRBJ1-3; the match to TRBD1 covers 7 bases. The V gene's germline CDR1 is MDHEN and CDR2 SYDVKM. The CDR3 runs 16 residues. J gave up 2 bases and V 4 bases, and 8 bases lay outside the gene matches. The DNA of the CDR3 is TGTGCCAGCAGTTCCCCCCGCAGGGGGACTGGAAACACCATATATTTT. Protein product: CASSSPRRGTGNTIYF.

This clone was observed a handful of times. This chain links TRBV4-1 with TRBJ1-5, with 8 positions matching TRBD1. Losses at the gene ends were 4 bases for V and 8 bases for J; bases not matched to a gene: 7. CDR3 length: 14 amino acids. Per the germline V gene, CDR1 is MGHRA and CDR2 is YSYEKL. The CDR3: CASSPQGAGEPQHF. The CDR3 bases are TGCGCCAGCAGCCCGCAGGGGGCTGGTGAGCCCCAGCATTTT.

Note on this clone: The identical CDR3 is also encoded by other nucleotide sequences in the sample. The rearrangement joins TRBV18 to TRBJ2-3; D is uncertain. Germline-derived CDR1 and CDR2 are KGHSH and LQKENI. The CDR3 extends over 15 amino acids. V lost 0 bases and J lost 0, with 7 bases in between. DNA for the CDR3: TGTGCCAGCTCACCACCGTCTCTGAGCACAGATACGCAGTATTTT. This sequence encodes CASSPPSLSTDTQYF.

This clone occurred once. The chain is built from TRBV28 and TRBJ2-1; tentative D call: TRBD1 (5 bases). Between the trimmed V and J ends, which lost 4 bases and 2 bases, there was a span of 15 bases. CDR3 length: 16 amino acids. CDR1 is MDHEN and CDR2 is SYDVKM in the germline V gene. CDR3 coding DNA: TGTGCCAGCAGTTCGATAAGGGGAATGACCTACAATGAGCAGTTCTTC. Its protein is CASSSIRGMTYNEQFF.

The chain links TRBV11-2 to TRBJ2-1; tentative D call: TRBD2 (5 bases). The ends were cut back, 1 base at V and 2 bases at J, with 12 bases in the middle. The germline gives CDR1 SGHAT, CDR2 FQNNGV. The CDR3 sequence is 16 residues long. CDR3 coding DNA: TGTGCCAGCAGCTTAGGACTAACACTTGCCTACAATGAGCAGTTCTTC. Protein product: CASSLGLTLAYNEQFF.

The chain couples TRBV18 to TRBJ1-1, with 10 bases matching TRBD1. Losses at the gene ends were 5 bases for V and 5 bases for J; bases not matched to a gene: 14. The CDR3 runs 17 residues. CDR1 is KGHSH, CDR2 LQKENI, per germline. This CDR3 is CASSSLDRGRERTEAFF. In DNA form, the CDR3 reads TGTGCCAGCTCATCACTCGACAGGGGGCGTGAAAGAACTGAAGCTTTCTTT.

The chain employs TRBV28 and TRBJ1-2; TRBD1 matches at 9 bases. There are 15 residues in the CDR3. J gave up 1 base and V 6 bases, and 6 bases lay outside the gene matches. CDR1 and CDR2 from the germline V gene are MDHEN and SYDVKM. The CDR3 sequence: CASRTPGQGNYGYTF. CDR3 nucleotides: TGTGCCAGCAGGACTCCGGGACAGGGTAACTATGGCTACACCTTC.

The chain couples TRBV5-1 to TRBJ1-2; no definite D call. V dropped 0 bases and J dropped 8 bases, with 11 bases sitting between them. This CDR3 is built from 13 residues. Per the germline V gene, CDR1 is SGHRS and CDR2 is YFSETQ. For the CDR3, the DNA is TGCGCCAGCAGCTTGGAACCCGGGATGGGCTACACCTTC. It codes for CASSLEPGMGYTF.

The V and J genes are TRBV7-8 and TRBJ1-1; D not certain. The CDR3 runs 14 residues. The germline V gene has CDR1 SGHVS and CDR2 FQNEAQ. V was clipped by 10 bases and J by 0 bases, with 15 bases between them. In DNA, the CDR3 is TGTGCCACTCGCCTCGGGATGGTGAACACTGAAGCTTTCTTT. As protein: CATRLGMVNTEAFF.

The chain is built from TRBV4-1 and TRBJ2-4, with TRBD1 matching 7 bases. Germline V gene data show CDR1 as MGHRA and CDR2 as YSYEKL. The ends lost 4 bases at V and 0 bases at J; junction bases unmatched: 9. The CDR3 runs 17 residues. The CDR3 DNA is TGCGCCAGCAGCCGAGCCGGGACAGATCTAGCCAAAAACATTCAGTACTTC. This encodes CASSRAGTDLAKNIQYF.

The chain uses TRBV2 and TRBJ2-5; TRBD1 or TRBD2 may be the D gene (5 bases each). The J call may be wrong; the DNA end is better matched by TRBJ2-7. This CDR3 is built from 14 residues. CDR1 is SNHLY and CDR2 is FYNNEI in the germline V gene. This CDR3 is CASIEGGGSYEQYF. In DNA, the CDR3 is TGTGCCAGCATTGAGGGTGGGGGCTCCTACGAGCAGTACTTC.

The rearrangement uses TRBV6-1 and TRBJ2-3, with D possibly matching TRBD2 (6 bases). V was trimmed by 8 bases and J by 2 bases, leaving 17 bases between them. The CDR3 is made up of 15 amino acids. Per germline, CDR1 MNHNS and CDR2 SASEGT. This CDR3 reads CASRPGLYTTDTQYF. CDR3 nucleotides: TGTGCCAGCCGGCCGGGACTTTATACCACAGATACGCAGTATTTT.